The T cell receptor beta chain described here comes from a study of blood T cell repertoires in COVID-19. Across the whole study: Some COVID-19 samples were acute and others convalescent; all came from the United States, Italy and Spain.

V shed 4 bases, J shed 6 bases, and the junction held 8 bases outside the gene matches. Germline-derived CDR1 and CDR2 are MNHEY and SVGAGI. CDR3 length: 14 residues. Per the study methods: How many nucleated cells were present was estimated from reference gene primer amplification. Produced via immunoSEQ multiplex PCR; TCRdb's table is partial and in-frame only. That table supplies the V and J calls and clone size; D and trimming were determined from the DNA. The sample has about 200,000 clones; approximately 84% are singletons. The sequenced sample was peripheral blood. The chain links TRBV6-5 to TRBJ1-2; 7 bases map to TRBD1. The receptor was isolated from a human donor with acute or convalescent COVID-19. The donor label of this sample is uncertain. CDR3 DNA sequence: TGTGCCAGCAGTTTAGTTTTACAGGGGAATGGCTACACCTTC. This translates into CASSLVLQGNGYTF.